This paragraph reports one T cell receptor (beta chain). Its antigen is unknown. This record belongs to a study of breast tumors, draining lymph nodes, adjacent tissues. Breast cancer patients provided tissue from their axillary draining lymph nodes. Study outcomes and limitations: The lymph node origin of tumor T cells was framed as consistent with a hypothesis, not demonstrated. Compared with lymph nodes, tumors were less diverse; compared with nontumor tissue, more. Compared with basal-like, luminal-like tumors shared significantly more repertoire with nontumor tissue. Most tumor T cells seemingly derive from lymph node, then expand in tumor.

One entry per CDR3 protein, called by TCRdb with MiXCR from the multiplex PCR reads. The table lists approximately 200,000 distinct CDR3 sequences, approximately 31% of them singletons. This receptor was obtained from a female donor with breast cancer. Some clones in this sample may be carry-over from other donors' samples. Sequences were obtained from axillary lymph node tissue.

In DNA, the CDR3 is TGTGCCAGCAGCGCTCCGGGGGACACTGAAGCTTTCTTT. It codes for CASSAPGDTEAFF. The rearrangement links TRBV7-9 to TRBJ1-1; a possible D gene is TRBD1 (5 bases). V dropped 5 bases and J dropped 3 bases, with 10 bases sitting between them. The CDR3 covers 13 residues. Germline CDR1 SEHNR, CDR2 FQNEAQ (reference sequence).